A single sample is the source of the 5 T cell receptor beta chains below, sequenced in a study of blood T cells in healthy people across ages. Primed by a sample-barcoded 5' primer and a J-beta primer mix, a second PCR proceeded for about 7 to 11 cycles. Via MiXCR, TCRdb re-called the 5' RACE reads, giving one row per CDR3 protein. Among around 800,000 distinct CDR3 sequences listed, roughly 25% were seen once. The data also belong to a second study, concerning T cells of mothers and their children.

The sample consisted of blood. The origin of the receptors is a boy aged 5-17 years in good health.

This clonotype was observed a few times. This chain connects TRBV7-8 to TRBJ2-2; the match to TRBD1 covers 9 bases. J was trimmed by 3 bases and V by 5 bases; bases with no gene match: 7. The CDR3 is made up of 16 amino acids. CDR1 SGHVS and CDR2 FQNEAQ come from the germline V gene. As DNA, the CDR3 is TGTGCCAGCAGCCCAGGACAGGGGATGGACACCGGGGAGCTGTTTTTT. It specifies CASSPGQGMDTGELFF. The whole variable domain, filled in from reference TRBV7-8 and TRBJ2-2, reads GAGVSQSPRYKVAKRGQDVALRCDPISGHVSLFWYQQALGQGPEFLTYFQNEAQLDKSGLPSDRFFAERPEGSVSTLKIQRTQQEDSAVYLCASSPGQGMDTGELFFGEGSRLTVL.

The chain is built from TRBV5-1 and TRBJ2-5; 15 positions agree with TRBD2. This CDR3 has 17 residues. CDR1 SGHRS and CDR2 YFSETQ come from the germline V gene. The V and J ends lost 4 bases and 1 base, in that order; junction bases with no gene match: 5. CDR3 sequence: CASSVSGLAGGQETQYF. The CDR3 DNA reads TGCGCCAGCAGCGTCTCGGGACTAGCGGGGGGCCAAGAGACCCAGTACTTC.

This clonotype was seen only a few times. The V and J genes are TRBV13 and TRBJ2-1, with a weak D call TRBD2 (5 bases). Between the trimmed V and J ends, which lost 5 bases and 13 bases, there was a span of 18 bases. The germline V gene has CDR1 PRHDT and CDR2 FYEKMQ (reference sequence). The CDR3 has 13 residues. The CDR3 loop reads CASSVQTGITQFF. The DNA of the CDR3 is TGTGCCAGCAGCGTCCAGACCGGGATTACTCAGTTCTTC.

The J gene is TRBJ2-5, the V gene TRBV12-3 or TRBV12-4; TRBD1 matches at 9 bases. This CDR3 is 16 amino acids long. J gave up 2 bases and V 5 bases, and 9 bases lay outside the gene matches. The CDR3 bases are TGTGCCAGCAGTACCAGGGACAGGGCGGCGCAAGAGACCCAGTACTTC. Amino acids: CASSTRDRAAQETQYF.

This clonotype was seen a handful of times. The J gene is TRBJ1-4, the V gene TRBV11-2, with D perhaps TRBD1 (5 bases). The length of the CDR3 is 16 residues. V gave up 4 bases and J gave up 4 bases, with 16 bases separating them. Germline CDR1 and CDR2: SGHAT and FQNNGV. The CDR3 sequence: CASSSPRPGLNEKLFF. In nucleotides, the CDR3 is TGTGCCAGCAGCTCCCCGCGGCCAGGGCTTAATGAAAAACTGTTTTTT.